This T cell receptor beta chain derives from a study of blood T cells in healthy people across ages. The CDR3 is 15 residues long. Germline V CDR1 and CDR2: LGHNA, YNFKEQ. Notes on this clonotype: One end of the junction fails to match germline, which may point to a read error.

The individuals who served as donors were healthy Caucasians living in Russia, aged about 6 to 100. The study isolated at least 6.5 million PBMCs from each sample. Using a J-beta primer mix together with a sample-barcoded 5' primer, a second PCR was run for roughly 7 to 11 cycles. MiXCR, applied by TCRdb to the 5' RACE reads, yields one record per CDR3 protein. The repertoire holds approximately 1,000,000 distinct CDR3 sequences, 45% seen once, with under 20% in the top ten. This clonotype was obtained from a woman aged 55-69 years in good health. The V gene is TRBV4-2, the J gene TRBJ2-7; no firm D call. The sample consisted of blood. The CDR3, as DNA: TGTGCCAGCAGCCAAAAAGTCCAAGGCTCCTTCGAGCAGTACTTC. This gives the protein CASSQKVQGSFEQYF.